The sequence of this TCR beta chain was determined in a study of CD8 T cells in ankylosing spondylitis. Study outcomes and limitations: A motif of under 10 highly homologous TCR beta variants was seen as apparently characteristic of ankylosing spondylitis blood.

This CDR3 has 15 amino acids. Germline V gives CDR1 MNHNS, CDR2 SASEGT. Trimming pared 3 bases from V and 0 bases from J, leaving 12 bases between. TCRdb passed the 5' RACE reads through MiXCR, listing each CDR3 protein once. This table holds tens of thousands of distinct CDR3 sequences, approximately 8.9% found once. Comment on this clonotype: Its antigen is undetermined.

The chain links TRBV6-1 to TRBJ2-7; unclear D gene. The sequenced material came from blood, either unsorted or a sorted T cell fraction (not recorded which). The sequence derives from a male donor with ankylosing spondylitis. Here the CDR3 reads CASSDPRLSSYEQYV. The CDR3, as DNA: TGTGCCAGCAGTGACCCTCGGCTCAGCTCCTACGAGCAGTACGTC.